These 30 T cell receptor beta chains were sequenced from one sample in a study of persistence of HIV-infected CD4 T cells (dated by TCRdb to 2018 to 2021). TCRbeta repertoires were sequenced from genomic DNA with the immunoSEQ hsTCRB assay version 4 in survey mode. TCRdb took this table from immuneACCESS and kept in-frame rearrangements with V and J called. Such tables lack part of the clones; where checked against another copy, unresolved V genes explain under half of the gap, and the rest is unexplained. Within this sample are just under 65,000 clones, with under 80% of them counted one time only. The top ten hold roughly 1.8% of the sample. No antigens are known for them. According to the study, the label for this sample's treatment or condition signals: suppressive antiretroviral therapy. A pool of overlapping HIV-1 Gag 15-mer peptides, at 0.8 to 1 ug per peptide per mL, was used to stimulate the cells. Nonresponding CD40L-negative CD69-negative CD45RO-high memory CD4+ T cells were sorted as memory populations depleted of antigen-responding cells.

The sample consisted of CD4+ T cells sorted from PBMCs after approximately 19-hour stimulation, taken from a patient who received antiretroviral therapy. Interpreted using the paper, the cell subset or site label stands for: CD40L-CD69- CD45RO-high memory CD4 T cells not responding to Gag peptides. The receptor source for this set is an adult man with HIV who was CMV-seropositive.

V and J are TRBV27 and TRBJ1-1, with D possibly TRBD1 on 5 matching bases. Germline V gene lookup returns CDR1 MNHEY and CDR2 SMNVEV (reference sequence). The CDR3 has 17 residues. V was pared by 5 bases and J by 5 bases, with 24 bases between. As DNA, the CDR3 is TGTGCCAGCAGTGGGTACCGGGACTTTATTTACGGGACTGAAGCTTTCTTT. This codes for CASSGYRDFIYGTEAFF.

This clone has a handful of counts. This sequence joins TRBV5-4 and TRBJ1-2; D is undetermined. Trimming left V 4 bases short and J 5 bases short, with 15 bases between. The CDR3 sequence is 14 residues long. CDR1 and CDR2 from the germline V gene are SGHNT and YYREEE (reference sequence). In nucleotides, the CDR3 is TGTGCCAGCAGCCTGCCGGGAGCGCGGTATGGCTACACCTTC. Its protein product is CASSLPGARYGYTF.

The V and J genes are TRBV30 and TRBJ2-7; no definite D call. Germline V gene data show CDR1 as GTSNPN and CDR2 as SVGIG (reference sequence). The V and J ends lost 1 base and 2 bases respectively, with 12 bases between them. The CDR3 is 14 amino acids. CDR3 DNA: TGTGCCTGGAGTGGCTCGGGTGGGCCCTACGAGCAGTACTTC. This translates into CAWSGSGGPYEQYF.

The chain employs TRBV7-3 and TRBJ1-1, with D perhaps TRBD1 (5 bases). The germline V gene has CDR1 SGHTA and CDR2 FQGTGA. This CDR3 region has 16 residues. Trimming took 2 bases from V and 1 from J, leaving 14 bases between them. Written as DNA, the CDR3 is TGTGCCAGCAGCTTAGTCGGGACCCGGGGGAACACTGAAGCTTTCTTT. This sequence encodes CASSLVGTRGNTEAFF.

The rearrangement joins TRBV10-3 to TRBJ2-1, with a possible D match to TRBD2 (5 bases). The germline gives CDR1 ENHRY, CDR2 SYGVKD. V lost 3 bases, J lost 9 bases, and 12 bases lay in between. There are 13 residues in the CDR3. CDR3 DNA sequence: TGTGCCATCAGTGACGACCCCGCGGGTGAGCAGTTCTTC. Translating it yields CAISDDPAGEQFF.

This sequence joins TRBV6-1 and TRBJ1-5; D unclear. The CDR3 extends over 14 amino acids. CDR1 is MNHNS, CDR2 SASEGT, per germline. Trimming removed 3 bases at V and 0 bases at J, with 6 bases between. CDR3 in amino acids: CASSEAYSNQPQHF. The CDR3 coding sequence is TGTGCCAGCAGTGAGGCTTATAGCAATCAGCCCCAGCATTTT.

CDR3 sequence: CASSLDRENSPLHF. The DNA for the CDR3 is TGTGCCAGCTCACTCGACAGGGAGAATTCACCCCTCCACTTT. The rearrangement uses TRBV18 and TRBJ1-6, with 7 positions matching TRBD1. V trimming: 4 bases; J trimming: 7 bases; junction bases outside the gene matches: 4. The CDR3 is 14 residues long. Germline lookup yields CDR1 KGHSH and CDR2 LQKENI.

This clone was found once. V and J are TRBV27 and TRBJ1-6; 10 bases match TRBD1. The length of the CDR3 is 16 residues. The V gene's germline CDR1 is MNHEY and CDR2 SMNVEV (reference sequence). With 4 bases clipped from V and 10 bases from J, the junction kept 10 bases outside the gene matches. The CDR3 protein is CASSWGQGRGGSPLHF. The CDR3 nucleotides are TGTGCCAGCAGTTGGGGACAGGGGAGAGGGGGATCACCCCTCCACTTT.

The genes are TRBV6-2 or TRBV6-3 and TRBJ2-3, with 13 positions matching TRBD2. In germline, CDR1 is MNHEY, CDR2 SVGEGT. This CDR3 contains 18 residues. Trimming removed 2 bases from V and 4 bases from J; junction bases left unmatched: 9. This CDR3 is CASSYPTSGGVNPDTQYF. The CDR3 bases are TGTGCCAGCAGTTACCCAACTAGCGGGGGGGTGAACCCAGATACGCAGTATTTT.

The CDR3 is CASSHKNDRPNEQFF. CDR3 sequence (DNA): TGCGCCAGCAGCCATAAAAACGACAGGCCGAATGAGCAGTTCTTC. The gene calls are TRBV5-1 and TRBJ2-1; tentatively, D is TRBD1 (6 bases). Deletions cut 4 bases from V and 7 bases from J, with 18 bases between. Germline lookup yields CDR1 SGHRS and CDR2 YFSETQ. This CDR3 has 15 amino acids.

CDR3 loop: CASSDQGAPYNSPLHF. The CDR3 DNA reads TGTGCCAGCAGCGACCAGGGTGCGCCCTATAATTCACCCCTCCACTTT. The chain combines TRBV7-8 with TRBJ1-6; maybe TRBD1 (5 bases). The V end lost 5 bases, the J end lost 2 bases, and 13 bases lay between the germline ends. The CDR3 runs 16 residues. CDR1 and CDR2 (germline): SGHVS, FQNEAQ.

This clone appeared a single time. The CDR3 sequence is CASSSGQGSLTEAFF. CDR3 coding DNA: TGTGCCAGCAGCTCGGGACAGGGATCTCTCACTGAAGCTTTCTTT. The chain combines TRBV28 with TRBJ1-1; TRBD1 agrees at 9 bases. Losses at the gene ends were 6 bases for V and 4 bases for J; bases not matched to a gene: 9. The CDR3 covers 15 residues. Looked up from germline, CDR1 is MDHEN and CDR2 is SYDVKM.

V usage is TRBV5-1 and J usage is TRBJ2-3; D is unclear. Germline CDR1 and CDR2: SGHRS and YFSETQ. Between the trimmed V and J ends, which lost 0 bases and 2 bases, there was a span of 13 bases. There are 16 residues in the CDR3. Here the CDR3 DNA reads TGCGCCAGCAGCTTGGGGTTCGGGCAGTTCACAGATACGCAGTATTTT. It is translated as CASSLGFGQFTDTQYF.

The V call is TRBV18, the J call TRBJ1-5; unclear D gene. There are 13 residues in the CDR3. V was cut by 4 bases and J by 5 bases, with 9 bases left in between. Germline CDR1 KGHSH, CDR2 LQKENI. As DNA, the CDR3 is TGTGCCAGCTCACACAACCCAGATCAGCCCCAGCATTTT. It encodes CASSHNPDQPQHF.

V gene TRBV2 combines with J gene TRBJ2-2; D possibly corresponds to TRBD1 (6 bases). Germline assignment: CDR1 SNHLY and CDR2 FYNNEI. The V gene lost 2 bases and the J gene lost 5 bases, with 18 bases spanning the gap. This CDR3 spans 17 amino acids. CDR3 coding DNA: TGTGCCAGCAGTGAATCAATCTCAGGGGTGAGGACCGGGGAGCTGTTTTTT. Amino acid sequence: CASSESISGVRTGELFF.

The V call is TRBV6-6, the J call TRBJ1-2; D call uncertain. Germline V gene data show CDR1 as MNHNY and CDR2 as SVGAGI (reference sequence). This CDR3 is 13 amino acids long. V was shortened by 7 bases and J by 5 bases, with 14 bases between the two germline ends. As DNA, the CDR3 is TGTGCCAGCATAGATCATACTGAATATGGCTACACCTTC. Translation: CASIDHTEYGYTF.

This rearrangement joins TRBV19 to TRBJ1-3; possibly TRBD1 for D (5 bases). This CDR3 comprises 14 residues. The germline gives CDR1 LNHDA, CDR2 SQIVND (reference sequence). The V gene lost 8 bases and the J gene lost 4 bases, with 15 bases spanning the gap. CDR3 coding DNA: TGTGCCAGTGCTCTCGGGGGTTACGGAAACACCATATATTTT. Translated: CASALGGYGNTIYF.

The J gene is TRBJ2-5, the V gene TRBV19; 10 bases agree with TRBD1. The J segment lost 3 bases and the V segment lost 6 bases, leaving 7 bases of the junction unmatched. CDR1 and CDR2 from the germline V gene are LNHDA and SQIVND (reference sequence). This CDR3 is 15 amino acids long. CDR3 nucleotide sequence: TGTGCCAGTAGACAACCGGGACAGGGGAAAGAGACCCAGTACTTC. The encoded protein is CASRQPGQGKETQYF.

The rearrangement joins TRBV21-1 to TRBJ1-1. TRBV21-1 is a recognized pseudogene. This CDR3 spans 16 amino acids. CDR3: CASSKWGGFLNAEAFF. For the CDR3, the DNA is TGTGCCAGCAGCAAGTGGGGGGGATTTTTAAACGCTGAAGCTTTCTTT.

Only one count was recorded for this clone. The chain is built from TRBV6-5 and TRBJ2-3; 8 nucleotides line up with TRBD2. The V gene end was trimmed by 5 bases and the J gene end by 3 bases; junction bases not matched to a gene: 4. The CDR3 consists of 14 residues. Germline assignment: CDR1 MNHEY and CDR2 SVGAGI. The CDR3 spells CASSLAGATDTQYF. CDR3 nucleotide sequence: TGTGCCAGCAGTCTAGCGGGCGCAACAGATACGCAGTATTTT.

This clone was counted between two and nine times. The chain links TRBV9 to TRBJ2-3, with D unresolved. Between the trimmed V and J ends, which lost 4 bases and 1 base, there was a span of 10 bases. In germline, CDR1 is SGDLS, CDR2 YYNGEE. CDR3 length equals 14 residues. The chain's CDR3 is CASSPQVGTDTQYF. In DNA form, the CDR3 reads TGTGCCAGCAGCCCCCAAGTGGGCACAGATACGCAGTATTTT.

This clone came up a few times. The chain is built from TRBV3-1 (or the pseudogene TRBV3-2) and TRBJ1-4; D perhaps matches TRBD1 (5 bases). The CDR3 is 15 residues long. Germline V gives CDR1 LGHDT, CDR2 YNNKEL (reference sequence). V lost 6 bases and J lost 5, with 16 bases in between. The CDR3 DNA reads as TGTGCCAGCAGTTATAGGGGAGGGAGAAATGAAAAACTGTTTTTT. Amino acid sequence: CASSYRGGRNEKLFF.

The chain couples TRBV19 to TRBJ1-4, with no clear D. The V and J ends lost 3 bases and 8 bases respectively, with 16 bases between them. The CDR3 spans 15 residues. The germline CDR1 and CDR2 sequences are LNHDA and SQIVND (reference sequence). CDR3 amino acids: CASSIAINNREKLFF. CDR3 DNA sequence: TGTGCCAGTAGTATCGCAATTAATAATCGAGAAAAACTGTTTTTT.

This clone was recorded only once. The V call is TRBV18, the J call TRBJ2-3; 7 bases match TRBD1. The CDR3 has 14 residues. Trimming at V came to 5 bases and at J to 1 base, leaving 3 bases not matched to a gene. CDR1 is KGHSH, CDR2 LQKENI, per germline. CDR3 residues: CASSTGQGTDTQYF. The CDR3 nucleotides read TGTGCCAGCTCAACAGGACAGGGCACAGATACGCAGTATTTT.

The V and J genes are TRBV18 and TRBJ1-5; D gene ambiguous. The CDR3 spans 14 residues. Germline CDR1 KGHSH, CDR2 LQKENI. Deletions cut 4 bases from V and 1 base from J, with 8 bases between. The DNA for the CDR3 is TGTGCCAGCTCACAAGGACGGAGCAATCAGCCCCAGCATTTT. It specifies CASSQGRSNQPQHF.

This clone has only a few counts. CDR3 residues: CASSPLVSDTQYF. CDR3 nucleotides: TGTGCCAGCAGCCCCCTGGTATCAGATACGCAGTATTTT. The J gene is TRBJ2-3, the V gene TRBV5-8; D is uncertain. V lost 4 bases and J 4 bases, leaving 10 bases between the germline ends. The CDR3 consists of 13 residues. Germline V lookup: CDR1 SGHTS, CDR2 YDEGEE.

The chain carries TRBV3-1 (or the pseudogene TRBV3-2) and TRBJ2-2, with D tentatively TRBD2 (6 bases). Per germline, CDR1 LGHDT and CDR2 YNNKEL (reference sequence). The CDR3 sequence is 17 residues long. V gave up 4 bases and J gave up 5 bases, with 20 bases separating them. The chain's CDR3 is CASSLRGGPMWTGELFF. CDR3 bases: TGTGCCAGCAGCCTGCGCGGAGGGCCGATGTGGACCGGGGAGCTGTTTTTT.

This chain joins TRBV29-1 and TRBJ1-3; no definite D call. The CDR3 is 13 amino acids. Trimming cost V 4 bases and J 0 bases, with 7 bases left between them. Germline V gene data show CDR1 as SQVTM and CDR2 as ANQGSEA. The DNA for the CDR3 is TGCAGCGTTGGGGAGATCTCTGGAAACACCATATATTTT. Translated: CSVGEISGNTIYF.

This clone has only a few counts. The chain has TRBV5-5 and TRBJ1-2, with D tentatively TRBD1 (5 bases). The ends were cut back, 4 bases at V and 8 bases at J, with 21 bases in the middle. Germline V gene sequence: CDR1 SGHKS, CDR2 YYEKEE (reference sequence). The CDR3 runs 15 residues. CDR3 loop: CASSPSGNSPGGYTF. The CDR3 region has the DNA TGTGCCAGCAGCCCCTCAGGGAATTCCCCGGGCGGCTACACCTTC.

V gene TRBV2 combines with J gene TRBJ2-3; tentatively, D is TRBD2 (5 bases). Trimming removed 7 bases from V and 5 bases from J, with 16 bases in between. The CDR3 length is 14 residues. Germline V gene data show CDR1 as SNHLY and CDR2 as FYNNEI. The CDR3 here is CASNGMVGIDTQYF. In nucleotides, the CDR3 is TGTGCCAGCAACGGGATGGTGGGAATAGATACGCAGTATTTT.